The subject of this entry is one T cell receptor (beta chain). Antigen unknown. The PCR contained 60 Vbeta and 13 Jbeta primers. Libraries were prepared by immunoSEQ multiplex PCR; TCRdb keeps only in-frame clonotypes and omits some of them. The data contain 150,000 to 200,000 clones, 65% to 85% of them singletons. The sample belongs to a study of cytomegalovirus exposure and HLA in healthy donors. Points from the study as a whole: Associated with HLA alleles at 0.05 false discovery rate in a later analysis were some 18,000 TCR beta sequences. A previous analysis found most TCR beta V segments productive roughly 90% or roughly 30% of the time. A missense variant in DCLRE1C was later tied to TCR beta V- and J-gene trimming.

The sample comprised PBMCs. The origin of this receptor is a woman aged 45 to 65 in good health and CMV-seropositive.

This chain's CDR3 is CASSSSPGGYEQYF. The CDR3, as DNA: TGTGCCAGCAGTTCGTCTCCAGGGGGTTACGAGCAGTACTTC. The genes are TRBV6-5 and TRBJ2-5; 7 positions match TRBD1. The J call may be faulty, since TRBJ2-7 better matches the DNA end. This CDR3 comprises 14 residues. Germline-derived CDR1 and CDR2 are MNHEY and SVGAGI.